What follows is one T cell receptor (beta chain) and its context. Its matching antigen is unknown. TCRdb used MiXCR to reprocess the RT-PCR reads, holding one entry per CDR3 protein. Of 450,000 to 700,000 distinct CDR3 sequences listed, 14% were seen once; the top ten hold over 8.5%. This CDR3 has 16 residues. Germline assignment: CDR1 DFQATT and CDR2 SNEGSKA (reference sequence). The V gene end was trimmed by 6 bases and the J gene end by 6 bases; junction bases not matched to a gene: 19. This sample was taken from a study of response to subunit inactivated influenza vaccine. Whole-study findings and limits: A suggestion made by the authors is that each seasonal influenza vaccination recruits few new T cells.

The chain is built from TRBV20-1 and TRBJ1-2; 7 positions match TRBD1. The sample was PBMCs from blood, taken 11 to 12 days after vaccination. The origin of this receptor is a man aged 45-60 years who received an inactivated influenza vaccine. The CDR3 DNA follows: TGCAGTGCAGGGAGAGCCGGGACAGCCTCTGCGGATGGCTACACCTTC. Encoded protein: CSAGRAGTASADGYTF.